Listed here is a single T cell receptor (beta chain). Clones were sequenced by immunoSEQ multiplex PCR, and TCRdb holds only the in-frame ones, with some missing. The repertoire holds 200,000 to 300,000 clones, 85% seen once, with around 6.5% in the top ten. The CDR3 contains 15 residues. With 4 bases clipped from V and 7 bases from J, the junction kept 13 bases outside the gene matches. Per the germline V gene, CDR1 is SGHNT and CDR2 is YYREEE (reference sequence). The data stem from a study of blood T cell repertoires in COVID-19. Background on the study: Collection of acute and convalescent COVID-19 samples took place in the United States, Italy and Spain.

The sample comprised peripheral blood. This TCR came from a woman aged 55-75 years with active or convalescent COVID-19. The chain has TRBV5-4 and TRBJ1-2, with TRBD1 matching 7 bases. In nucleotides, the CDR3 is TGTGCCAGCAGCACACCGACAGGGCTAACCACTGGCTACACCTTC. Its translation: CASSTPTGLTTGYTF. Looking up the rest from reference TRBV5-4 and TRBJ1-2 gives the full variable domain: ETGVTQSPTHLIKTRGQQVTLRCSSQSGHNTVSWYQQALGQGPQFIFQYYREEENGRGNFPPRFSGLQFPNYSSELNVNALELDDSALYLCASSTPTGLTTGYTFGSGTRLTVV.